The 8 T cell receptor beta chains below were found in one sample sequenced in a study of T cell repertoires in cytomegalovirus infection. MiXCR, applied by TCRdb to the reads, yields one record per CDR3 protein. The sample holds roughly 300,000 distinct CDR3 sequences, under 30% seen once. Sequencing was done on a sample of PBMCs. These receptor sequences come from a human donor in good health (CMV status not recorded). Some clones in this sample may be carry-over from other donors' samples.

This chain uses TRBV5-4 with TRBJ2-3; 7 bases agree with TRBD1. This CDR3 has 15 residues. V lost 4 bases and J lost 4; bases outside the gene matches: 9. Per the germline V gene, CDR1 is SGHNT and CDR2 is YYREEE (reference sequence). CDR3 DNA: TGTGCCAGCAGCCCTCGGACAGGCAAAGCAGATACGCAGTATTTT. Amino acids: CASSPRTGKADTQYF.

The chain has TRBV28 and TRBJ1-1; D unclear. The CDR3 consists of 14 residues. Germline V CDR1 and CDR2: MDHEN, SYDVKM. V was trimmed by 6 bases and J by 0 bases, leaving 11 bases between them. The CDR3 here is CASRPHRLNTEAFF. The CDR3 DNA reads TGTGCCAGCAGGCCCCATCGATTGAACACTGAAGCTTTCTTT.

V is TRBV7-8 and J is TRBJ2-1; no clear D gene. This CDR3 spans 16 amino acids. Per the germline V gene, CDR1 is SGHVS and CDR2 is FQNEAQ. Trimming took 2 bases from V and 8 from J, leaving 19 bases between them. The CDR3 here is CASSLSPSVIVDEQFF. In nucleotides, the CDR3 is TGTGCCAGCAGCTTAAGTCCCTCTGTTATTGTGGATGAGCAGTTCTTC.

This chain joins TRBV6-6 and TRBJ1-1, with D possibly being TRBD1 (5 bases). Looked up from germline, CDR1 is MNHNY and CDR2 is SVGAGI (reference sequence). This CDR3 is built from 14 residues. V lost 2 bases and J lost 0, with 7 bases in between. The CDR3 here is CASSYQGMNTEAFF. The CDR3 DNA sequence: TGTGCCAGCAGTTACCAGGGAATGAACACTGAAGCTTTCTTT.

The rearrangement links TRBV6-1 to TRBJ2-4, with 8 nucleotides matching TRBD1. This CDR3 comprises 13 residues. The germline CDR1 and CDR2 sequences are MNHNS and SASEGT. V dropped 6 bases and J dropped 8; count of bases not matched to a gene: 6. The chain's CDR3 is CASRNGQGYIQYF. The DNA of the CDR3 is TGTGCCAGCAGGAATGGACAGGGATACATTCAGTACTTC.

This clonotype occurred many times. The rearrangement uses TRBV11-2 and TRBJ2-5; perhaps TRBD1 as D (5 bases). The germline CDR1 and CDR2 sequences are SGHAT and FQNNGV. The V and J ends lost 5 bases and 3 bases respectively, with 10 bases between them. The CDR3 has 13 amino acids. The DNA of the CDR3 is TGTGCCAGCAGCGGTTCCAGGGAAGAGACCCAGTACTTC. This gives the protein CASSGSREETQYF. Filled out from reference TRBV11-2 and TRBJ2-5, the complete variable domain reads EAGVAQSPRYKIIEKRQSVAFWCNPISGHATLYWYQQILGQGPKLLIQFQNNGVVDDSQLPKDRFSAERLKGVDSTLKIQPAKLEDSAVYLCASSGSREETQYFGPGTRLLVL.

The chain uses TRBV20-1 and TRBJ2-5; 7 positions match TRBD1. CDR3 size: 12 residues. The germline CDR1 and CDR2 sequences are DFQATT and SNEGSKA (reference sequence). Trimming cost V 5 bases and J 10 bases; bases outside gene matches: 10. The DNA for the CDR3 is TGCAGTGCTTTGGACAGGCCTGGGGACCAGTACTTC. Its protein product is CSALDRPGDQYF.

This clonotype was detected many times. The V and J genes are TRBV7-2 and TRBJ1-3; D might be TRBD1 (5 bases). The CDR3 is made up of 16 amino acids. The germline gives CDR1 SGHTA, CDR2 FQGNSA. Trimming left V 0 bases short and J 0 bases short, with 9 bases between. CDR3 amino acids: CASSLAGATSGNTIYF. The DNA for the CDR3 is TGTGCCAGCAGCTTAGCAGGGGCGACCTCTGGAAACACCATATATTTT.